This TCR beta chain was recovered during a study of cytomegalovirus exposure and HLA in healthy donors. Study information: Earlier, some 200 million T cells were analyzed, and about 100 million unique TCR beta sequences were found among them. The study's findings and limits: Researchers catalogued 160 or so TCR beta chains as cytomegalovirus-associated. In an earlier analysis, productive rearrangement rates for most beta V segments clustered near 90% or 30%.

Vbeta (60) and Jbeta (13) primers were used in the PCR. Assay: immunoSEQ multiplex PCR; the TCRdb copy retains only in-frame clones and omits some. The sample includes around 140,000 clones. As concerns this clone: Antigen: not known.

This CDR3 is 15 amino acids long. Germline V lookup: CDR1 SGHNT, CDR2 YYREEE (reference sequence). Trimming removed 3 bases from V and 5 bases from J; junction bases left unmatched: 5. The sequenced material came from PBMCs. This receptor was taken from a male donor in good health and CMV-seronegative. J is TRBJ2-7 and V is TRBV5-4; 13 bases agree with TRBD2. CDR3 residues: CASSYTSGGVHEQYF. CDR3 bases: TGTGCCAGCAGCTATACTAGCGGGGGGGTCCACGAGCAGTACTTC.